This TCR beta chain was recorded in a study of response to subunit inactivated influenza vaccine. General study points: Each seasonal influenza vaccination, the authors suggested, recruits few new T cells.

At least ten counts were recorded for this clonotype. Its cognate antigen is unknown. TCRdb re-derived calls from the RT-PCR reads in MiXCR, one entry per CDR3 protein. This table holds approximately 500,000 distinct CDR3 sequences, roughly 13% found once. This clonotype was sampled from a man aged 45 to 65 who received an inactivated influenza vaccine. Sequenced material: PBMCs from blood, taken about 40 days after vaccination.

CDR3 in amino acids: CASSLRFAGSTDTQYF. Here the CDR3 DNA reads TGCGCCAGCAGCTTGAGGTTTGCAGGTAGCACAGATACGCAGTATTTT. V and J are TRBV5-1 and TRBJ2-3; D remains unclear. Germline CDR1 SGHRS, CDR2 YFSETQ. CDR3 size: 16 residues. Trimming removed 1 base at V and 0 bases at J, with 12 bases between.